This T cell receptor beta chain was sequenced during a study of blood T cell repertoires in COVID-19. Study-level background: Acute-phase and convalescent COVID-19 samples originated in the United States, Italy and Spain. From T cells, B-cell-depleted T cells, or PBMCs came the material, which was cDNA or gDNA.

Generated by immunoSEQ multiplex PCR, the TCRdb table keeps only in-frame clones and is missing some. The sample includes fewer than 40,000 clones, about 90% of them seen just once. The CDR3 totals 14 residues. Germline CDR1 is SGHRS and CDR2 is YFSETQ. V lost 0 bases and J 5 bases, leaving 11 bases between the germline ends. Input material: peripheral blood. The chain combines TRBV5-1 with TRBJ2-5, with D tentatively TRBD2 (6 bases). The TCR originated in a human donor in a cohort sampled during active COVID-19. The CDR3 DNA sequence: TGCGCCAGCAGCTTGGGCACTAGCATCGAGACCCAGTACTTC. Its protein product is CASSLGTSIETQYF.